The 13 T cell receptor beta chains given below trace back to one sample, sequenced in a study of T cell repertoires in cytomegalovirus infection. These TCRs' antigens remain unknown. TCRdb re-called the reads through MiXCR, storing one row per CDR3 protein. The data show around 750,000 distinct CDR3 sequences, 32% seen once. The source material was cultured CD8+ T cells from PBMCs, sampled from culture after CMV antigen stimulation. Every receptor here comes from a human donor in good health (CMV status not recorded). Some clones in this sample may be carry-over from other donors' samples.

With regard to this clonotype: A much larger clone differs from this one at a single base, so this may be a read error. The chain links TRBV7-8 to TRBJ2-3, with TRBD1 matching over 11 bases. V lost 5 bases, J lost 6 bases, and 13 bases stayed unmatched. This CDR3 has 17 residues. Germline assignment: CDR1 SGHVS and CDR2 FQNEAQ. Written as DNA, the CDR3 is TGTGCCAGCAGCCCCGGGTGGGGGACAGGGGGAGGGGATACGCAGTATTTT. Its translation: CASSPGWGTGGGDTQYF.

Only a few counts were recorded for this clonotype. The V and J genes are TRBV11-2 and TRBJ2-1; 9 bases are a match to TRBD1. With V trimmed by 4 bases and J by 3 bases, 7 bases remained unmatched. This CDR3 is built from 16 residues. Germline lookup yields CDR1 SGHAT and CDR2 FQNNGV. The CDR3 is CASSSNTGGIYNEQFF. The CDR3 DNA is TGTGCCAGCAGCTCGAATACAGGGGGCATCTACAATGAGCAGTTCTTC.

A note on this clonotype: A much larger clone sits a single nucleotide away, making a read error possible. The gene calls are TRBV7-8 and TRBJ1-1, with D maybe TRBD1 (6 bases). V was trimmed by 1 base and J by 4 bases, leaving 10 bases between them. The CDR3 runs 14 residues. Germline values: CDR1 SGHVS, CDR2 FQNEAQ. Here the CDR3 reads CASSLGEGGTEAFF. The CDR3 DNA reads TGTGCCAGCAGCTTAGGAGAGGGGGGCACTGAAGCTTTCTTT.

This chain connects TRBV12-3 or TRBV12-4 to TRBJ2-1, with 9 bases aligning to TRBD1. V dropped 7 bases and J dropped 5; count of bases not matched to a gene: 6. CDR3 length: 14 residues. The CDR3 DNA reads TGTGCCAGCAATTACAGGGGGCTTCACAATGAGCAGTTCTTC. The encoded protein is CASNYRGLHNEQFF.

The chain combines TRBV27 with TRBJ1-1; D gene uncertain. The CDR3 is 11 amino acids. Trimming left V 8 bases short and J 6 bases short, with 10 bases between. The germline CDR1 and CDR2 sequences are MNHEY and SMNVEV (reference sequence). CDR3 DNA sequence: TGTGCCAGCGGATATATATCTGAAGCTTTCTTT. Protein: CASGYISEAFF.

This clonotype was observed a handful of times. CDR3 DNA sequence: TGTGCCAGCAGCTTAGGACGTTCTGCAACTAATGAAAAACTGTTTTTT. It codes for CASSLGRSATNEKLFF. The chain links TRBV7-9 to TRBJ1-4, with D hard to call. Trimming removed 1 base at V and 0 bases at J, with 9 bases between. Germline V CDR1 and CDR2: SEHNR, FQNEAQ (reference sequence). There are 16 residues in the CDR3.

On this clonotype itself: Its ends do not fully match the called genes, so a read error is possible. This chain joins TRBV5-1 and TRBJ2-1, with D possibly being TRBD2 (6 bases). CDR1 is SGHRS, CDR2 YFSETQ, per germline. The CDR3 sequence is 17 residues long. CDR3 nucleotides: TGCGCCAGCAGCCCGCGTTGGAGGGCAGGGACCTACAATGAGCAGCTCTTC. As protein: CASSPRWRAGTYNEQLF.

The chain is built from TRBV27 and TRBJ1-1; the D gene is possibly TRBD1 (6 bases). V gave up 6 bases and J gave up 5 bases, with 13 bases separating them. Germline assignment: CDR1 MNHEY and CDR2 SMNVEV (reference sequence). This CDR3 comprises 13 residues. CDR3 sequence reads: CASSRGGQTEAFF. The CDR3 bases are TGTGCCAGCAGCCGGGGGGGGCAAACTGAAGCTTTCTTT.

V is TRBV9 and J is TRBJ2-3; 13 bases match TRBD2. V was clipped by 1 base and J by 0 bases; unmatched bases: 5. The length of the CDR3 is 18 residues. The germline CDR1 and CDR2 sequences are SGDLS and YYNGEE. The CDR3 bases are TGTGCCAGCAGCGTACAGGGACTAGCGGGGTCTAGCACAGATACGCAGTATTTT. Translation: CASSVQGLAGSSTDTQYF.

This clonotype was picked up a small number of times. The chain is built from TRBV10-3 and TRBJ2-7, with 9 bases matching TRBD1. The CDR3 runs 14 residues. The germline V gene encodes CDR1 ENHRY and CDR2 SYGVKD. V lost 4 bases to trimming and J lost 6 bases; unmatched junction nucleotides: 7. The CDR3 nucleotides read TGTGCCATCAGTGGGACAGGGGAAGGTGTCGAGCAGTACGTC. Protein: CAISGTGEGVEQYV.

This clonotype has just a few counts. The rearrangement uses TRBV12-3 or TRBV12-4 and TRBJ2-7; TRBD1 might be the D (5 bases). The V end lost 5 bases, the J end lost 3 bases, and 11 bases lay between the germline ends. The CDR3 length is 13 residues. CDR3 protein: CASSPGHNYEQYV. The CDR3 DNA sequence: TGTGCCAGCAGTCCTGGACACAACTACGAGCAGTACGTC.

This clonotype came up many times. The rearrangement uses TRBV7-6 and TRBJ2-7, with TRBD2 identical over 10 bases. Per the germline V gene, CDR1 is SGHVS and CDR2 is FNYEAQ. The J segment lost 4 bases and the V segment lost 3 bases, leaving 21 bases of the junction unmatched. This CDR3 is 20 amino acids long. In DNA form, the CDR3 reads TGTGCCAGCAGCTTCTCGTTAACTAGCGGGGAAGGTGGTAGTTTATACGAGCAGTACTTC. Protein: CASSFSLTSGEGGSLYEQYF.

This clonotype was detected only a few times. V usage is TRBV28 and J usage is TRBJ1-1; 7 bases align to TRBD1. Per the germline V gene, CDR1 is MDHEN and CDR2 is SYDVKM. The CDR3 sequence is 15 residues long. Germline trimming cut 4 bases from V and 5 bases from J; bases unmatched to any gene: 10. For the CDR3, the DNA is TGTGCCAGCAGTTACTTGCAGGGGGGGAGGACTGAAGCTTTCTTT. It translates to CASSYLQGGRTEAFF.